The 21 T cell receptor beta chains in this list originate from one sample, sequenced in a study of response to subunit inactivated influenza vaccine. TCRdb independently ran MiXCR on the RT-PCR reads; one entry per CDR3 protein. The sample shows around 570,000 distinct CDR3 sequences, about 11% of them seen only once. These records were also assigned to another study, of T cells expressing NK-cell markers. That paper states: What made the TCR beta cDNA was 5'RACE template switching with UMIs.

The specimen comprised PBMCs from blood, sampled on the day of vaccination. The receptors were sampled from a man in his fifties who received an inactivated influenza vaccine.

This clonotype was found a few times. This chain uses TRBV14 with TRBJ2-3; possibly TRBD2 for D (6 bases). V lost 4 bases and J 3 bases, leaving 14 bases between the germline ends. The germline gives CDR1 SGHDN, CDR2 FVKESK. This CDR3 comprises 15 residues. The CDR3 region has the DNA TGTGCCAGCAGCCGGCGGACCGGGGGTACAGATACGCAGTATTTT. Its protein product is CASSRRTGGTDTQYF.

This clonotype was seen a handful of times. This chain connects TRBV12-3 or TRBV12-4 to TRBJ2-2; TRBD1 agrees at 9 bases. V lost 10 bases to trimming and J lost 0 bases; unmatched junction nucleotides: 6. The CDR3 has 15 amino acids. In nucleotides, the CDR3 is TGTGCCACCCGTAGGACAGGGGCGAACACCGGGGAGCTGTTTTTT. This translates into CATRRTGANTGELFF.

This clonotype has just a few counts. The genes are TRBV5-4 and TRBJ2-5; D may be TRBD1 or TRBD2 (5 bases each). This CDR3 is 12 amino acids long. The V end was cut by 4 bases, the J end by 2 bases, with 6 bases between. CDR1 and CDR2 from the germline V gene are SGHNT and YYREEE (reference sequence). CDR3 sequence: CASSEGQETQYF. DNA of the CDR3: TGTGCCAGCAGCGAGGGGCAAGAGACCCAGTACTTC. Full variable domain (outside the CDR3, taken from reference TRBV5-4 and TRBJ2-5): ETGVTQSPTHLIKTRGQQVTLRCSSQSGHNTVSWYQQALGQGPQFIFQYYREEENGRGNFPPRFSGLQFPNYSSELNVNALELDDSALYLCASSEGQETQYFGPGTRLLVL.

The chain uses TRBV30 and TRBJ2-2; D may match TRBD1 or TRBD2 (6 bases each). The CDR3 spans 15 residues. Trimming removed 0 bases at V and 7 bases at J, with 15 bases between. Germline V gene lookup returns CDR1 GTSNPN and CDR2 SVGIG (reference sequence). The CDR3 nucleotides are TGTGCCTGGAGTGTAGGGGGGAGTTTGCACGGGGAGCTGTTTTTT. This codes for CAWSVGGSLHGELFF.

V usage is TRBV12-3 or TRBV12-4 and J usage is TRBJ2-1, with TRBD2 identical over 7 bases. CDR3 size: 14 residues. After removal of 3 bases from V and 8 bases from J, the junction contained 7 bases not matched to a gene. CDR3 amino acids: CASSFGGRADEQFF. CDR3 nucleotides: TGTGCCAGCAGTTTTGGGGGGAGGGCCGATGAGCAGTTCTTC.

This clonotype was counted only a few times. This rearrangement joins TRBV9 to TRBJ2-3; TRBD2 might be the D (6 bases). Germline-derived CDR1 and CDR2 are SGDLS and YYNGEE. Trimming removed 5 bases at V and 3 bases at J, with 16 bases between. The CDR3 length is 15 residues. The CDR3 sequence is CASSVLAAGTDTQYF. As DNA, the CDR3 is TGTGCCAGCAGTGTCTTAGCGGCAGGGACAGATACGCAGTATTTT.

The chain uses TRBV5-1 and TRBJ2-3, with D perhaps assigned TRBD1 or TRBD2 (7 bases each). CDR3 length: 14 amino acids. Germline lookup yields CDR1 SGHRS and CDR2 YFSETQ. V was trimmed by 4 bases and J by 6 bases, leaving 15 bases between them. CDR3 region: CASSIRQGGDTQYF. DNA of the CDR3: TGCGCCAGCAGCATACGACAGGGAGGGGATACGCAGTATTTT.

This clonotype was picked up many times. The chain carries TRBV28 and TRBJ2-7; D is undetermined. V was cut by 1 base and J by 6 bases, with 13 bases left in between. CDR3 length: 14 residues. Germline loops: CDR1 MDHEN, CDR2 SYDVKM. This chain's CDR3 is CASSLFSSVGEQYF. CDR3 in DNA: TGTGCCAGCAGTTTATTTTCTTCTGTCGGCGAGCAGTACTTC.

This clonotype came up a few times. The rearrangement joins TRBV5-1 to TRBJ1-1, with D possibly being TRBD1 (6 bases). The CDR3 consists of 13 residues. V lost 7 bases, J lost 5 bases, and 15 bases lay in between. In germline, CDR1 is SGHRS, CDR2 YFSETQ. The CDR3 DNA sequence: TGCGCCAGCGCGTCGGGGGCCAGGACTGAAGCTTTCTTT. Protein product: CASASGARTEAFF.

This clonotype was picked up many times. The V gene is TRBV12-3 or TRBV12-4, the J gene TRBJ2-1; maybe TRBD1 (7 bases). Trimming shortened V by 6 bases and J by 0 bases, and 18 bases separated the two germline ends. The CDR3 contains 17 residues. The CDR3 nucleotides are TGTGCCAGCAGCCCGGGACAGTGGAGGGGCTCCTACAATGAGCAGTTCTTC. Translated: CASSPGQWRGSYNEQFF.

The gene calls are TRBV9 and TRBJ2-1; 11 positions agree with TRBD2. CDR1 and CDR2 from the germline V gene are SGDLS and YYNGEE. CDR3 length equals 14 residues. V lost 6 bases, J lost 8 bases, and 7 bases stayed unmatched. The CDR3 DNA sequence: TGTGCCAGCACTACTAGCGGGAGTTTCGATGAGCAGTTCTTC. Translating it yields CASTTSGSFDEQFF.

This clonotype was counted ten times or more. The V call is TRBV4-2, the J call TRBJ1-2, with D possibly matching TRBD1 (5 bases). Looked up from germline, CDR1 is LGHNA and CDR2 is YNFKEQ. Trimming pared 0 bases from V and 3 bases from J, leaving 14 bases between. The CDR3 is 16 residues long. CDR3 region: CASSQEDFRAHYGYTF. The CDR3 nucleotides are TGTGCCAGCAGCCAAGAAGACTTCAGGGCGCACTATGGCTACACCTTC.

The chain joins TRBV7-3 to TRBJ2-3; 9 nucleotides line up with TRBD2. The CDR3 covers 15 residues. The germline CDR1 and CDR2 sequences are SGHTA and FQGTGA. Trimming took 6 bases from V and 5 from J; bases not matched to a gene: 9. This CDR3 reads CASSTDSGRGDTQYF. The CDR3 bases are TGTGCCAGCAGTACGGATAGCGGGAGAGGAGATACGCAGTATTTT.

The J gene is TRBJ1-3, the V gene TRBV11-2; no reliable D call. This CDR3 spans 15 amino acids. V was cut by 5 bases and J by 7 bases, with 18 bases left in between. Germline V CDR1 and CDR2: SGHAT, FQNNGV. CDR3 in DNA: TGTGCCAGCAGCCCAGACGGACGCGCTGAGAACACCATATATTTT. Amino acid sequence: CASSPDGRAENTIYF.

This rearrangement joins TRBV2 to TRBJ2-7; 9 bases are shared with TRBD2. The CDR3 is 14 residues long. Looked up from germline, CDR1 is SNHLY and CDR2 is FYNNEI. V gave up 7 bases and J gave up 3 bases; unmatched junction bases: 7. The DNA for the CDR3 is TGTGCCAGCAAGGCTAGCGGGGTAAGCTACGAGCAGTACTTC. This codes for CASKASGVSYEQYF.

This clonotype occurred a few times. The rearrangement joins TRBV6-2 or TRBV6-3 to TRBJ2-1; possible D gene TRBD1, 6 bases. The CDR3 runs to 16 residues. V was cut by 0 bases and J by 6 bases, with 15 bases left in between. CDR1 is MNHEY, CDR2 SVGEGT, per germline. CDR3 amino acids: CASSYSRGQRVNEQFF. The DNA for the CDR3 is TGTGCCAGCAGTTACTCGAGAGGACAGCGAGTCAATGAGCAGTTCTTC.

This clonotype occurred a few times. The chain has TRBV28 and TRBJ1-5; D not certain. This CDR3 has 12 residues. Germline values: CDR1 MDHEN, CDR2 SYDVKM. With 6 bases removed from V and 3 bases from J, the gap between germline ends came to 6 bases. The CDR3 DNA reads TGTGCCAGCAGATGGGACAATCAGCCCCAGCATTTT. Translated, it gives CASRWDNQPQHF.

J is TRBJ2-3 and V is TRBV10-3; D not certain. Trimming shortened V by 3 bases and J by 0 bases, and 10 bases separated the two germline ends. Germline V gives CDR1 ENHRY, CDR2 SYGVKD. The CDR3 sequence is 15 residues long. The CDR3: CAISEGKSSTDTQYF. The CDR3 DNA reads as TGTGCCATCAGTGAAGGGAAGTCTAGCACAGATACGCAGTATTTT.

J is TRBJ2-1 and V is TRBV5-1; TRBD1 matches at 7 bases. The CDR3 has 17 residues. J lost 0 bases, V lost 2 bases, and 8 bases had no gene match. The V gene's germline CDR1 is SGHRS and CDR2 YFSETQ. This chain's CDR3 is CASSLRTGRSSYNEQFF. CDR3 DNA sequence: TGCGCCAGCAGCTTAAGGACAGGCCGGAGCTCCTACAATGAGCAGTTCTTC.

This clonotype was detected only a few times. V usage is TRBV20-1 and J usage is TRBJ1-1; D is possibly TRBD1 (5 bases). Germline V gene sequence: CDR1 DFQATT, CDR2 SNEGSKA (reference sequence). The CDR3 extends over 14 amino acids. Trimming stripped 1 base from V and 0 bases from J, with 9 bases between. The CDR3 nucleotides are TGCAGTGCTAGAGGAGGGGTTCTGAACACTGAAGCTTTCTTT. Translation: CSARGGVLNTEAFF.

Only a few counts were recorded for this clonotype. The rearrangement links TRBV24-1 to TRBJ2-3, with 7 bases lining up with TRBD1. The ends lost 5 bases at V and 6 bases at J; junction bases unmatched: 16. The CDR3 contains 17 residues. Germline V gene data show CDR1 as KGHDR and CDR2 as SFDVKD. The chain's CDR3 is CATSGDSDRAPRDTQYF. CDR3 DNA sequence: TGTGCCACCAGTGGGGACAGCGACCGAGCTCCTCGGGATACGCAGTATTTT.